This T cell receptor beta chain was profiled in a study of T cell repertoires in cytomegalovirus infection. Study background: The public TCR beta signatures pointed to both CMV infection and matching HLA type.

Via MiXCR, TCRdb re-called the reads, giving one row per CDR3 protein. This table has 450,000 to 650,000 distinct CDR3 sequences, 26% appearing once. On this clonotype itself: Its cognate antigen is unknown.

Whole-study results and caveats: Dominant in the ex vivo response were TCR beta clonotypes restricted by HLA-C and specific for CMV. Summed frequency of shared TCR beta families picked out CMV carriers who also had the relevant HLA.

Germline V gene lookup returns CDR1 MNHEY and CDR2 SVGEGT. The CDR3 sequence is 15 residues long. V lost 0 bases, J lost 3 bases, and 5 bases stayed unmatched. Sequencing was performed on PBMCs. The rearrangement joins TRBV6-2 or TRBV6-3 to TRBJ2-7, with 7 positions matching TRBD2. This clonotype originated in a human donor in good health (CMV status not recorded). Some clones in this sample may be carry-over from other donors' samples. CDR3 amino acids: CASSYSLAENYEQYF. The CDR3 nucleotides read TGTGCCAGCAGTTACTCGCTAGCGGAAAACTACGAGCAGTACTTC.